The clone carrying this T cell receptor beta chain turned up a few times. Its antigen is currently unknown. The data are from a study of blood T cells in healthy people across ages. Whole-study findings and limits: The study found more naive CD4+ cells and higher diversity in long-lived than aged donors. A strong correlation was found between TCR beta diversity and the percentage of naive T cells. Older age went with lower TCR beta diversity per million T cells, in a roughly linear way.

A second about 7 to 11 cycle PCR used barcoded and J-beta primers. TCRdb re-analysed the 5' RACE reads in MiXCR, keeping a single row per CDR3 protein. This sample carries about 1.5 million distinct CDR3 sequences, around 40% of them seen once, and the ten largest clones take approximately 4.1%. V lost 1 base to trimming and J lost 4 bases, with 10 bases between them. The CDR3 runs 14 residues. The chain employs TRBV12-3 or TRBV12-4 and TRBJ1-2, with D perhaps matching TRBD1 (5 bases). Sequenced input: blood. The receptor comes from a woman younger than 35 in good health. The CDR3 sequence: CASSLDGGSYGYTF. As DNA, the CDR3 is TGTGCCAGCAGTTTAGATGGGGGTAGCTATGGCTACACCTTC.